Sequencing of this TCR beta chain was carried out in a study of T cells in Graves' hyperthyroidism and ophthalmopathy (dated by TCRdb to 2018 to 2020). A note on the overall study: Peripheral blood was sampled at the time of initial diagnosis, prior to any treatment. To identify distinguishing TCR V-J signatures, a discovery cohort of 100 or so patients was used, comprising fewer than 45 with Graves' ophthalmopathy and roughly 60 with stable Graves' hyperthyroidism. An independent validation cohort of about 20 hyperthyroidism patients and 17 patients who later progressed to ophthalmopathy tested prospective prediction of ophthalmopathy. For training and testing, the approximately 97 patients in the discovery cohort were randomly divided in a 7:3 ratio. In addition, the study compared T-cell repertoires in thyroid tissue and in blood from 6 or 7 Graves' hyperthyroidism patients. Following sampling, methimazole starting at 30 mg daily was given to hyperthyroidism patients, and high-dose intravenous methylprednisolone was given to ophthalmopathy patients. According to the paper, TCR Vbeta CDR3 sequencing was carried out on over 130 peripheral blood samples, which came from 40 to 45 ophthalmopathy, roughly 75 hyperthyroidism and roughly 17 progressor patients. The investigation overall reported the following: A model built on a 13 V-J signature distinguished ophthalmopathy from stable hyperthyroidism, reaching roughly 88% sensitivity and about 81% specificity in cross-validation and 80%/75% in testing. Sample size was not statistically predetermined, and investigators were not blinded to group allocation. Most expanded thyroid clonotypes (frequency above 0.001) were also detected in blood, a finding suggesting that blood repertoires may reflect thyroid immune responses. In validation, the model predicted progression to ophthalmopathy with just under 71% sensitivity and around 72% specificity, a median of about 6 months before onset.

This clonotype was detected many times. No cognate antigen has been identified for it. No per-base quality is available; no much larger clone lies one base away. The TCR beta CDR3 regions were amplified from RNA transcripts. A first-round RT-PCR of the TCR CDR3 used the HTBI primer set with the Qiagen OneStep RT-PCR kit. A second multiplex PCR round built the libraries, followed by size selection and purification. Libraries were sequenced paired-end with 100 bp reads on an Illumina HiSeq2000. The paper's data handling went like this. SOAPnuke was used to process the raw data, with reads discarded if the reads contained adapters or uncalled bases, had a mean Phred below 15, or lacked an exact constant-primer or identifier match. COPE v1.2.5 was used to merge the high-quality paired reads, and each unique nucleotide sequence was defined as a clonotype. MiTCR v1.1 was used to align the clonotypes against IMGT TRBV, TRBD and TRBJ reference segments. The analysis was restricted to V-J combinations with a frequency above 0.0001, which together covered 99.2% of the repertoires. The TCS score was defined as the ratio of F50 (clonal expansion) to E x V (chaos), calculated using BLOSUM62-based TCRdist between CDR3 peptides within each V-J. Welch's t-statistics and random forest reduced approximately 520 V-J features to 13, which were used in a naive Bayes classifier (R e1071). The public reads were reprocessed in TCRdb via fastp at Q25 and MiXCR, keeping in-frame beta chains. For every CDR3 protein sequence, its rows merge into one entry that carries the most common genes and DNA. The V and J calls reflect TCRdb's pipeline rather than the authors' work. Recorded for this sample are around 600,000 distinct CDR3 sequences; 12% to 15% of them occurred a single time. The ten largest make up 7% to 9% of the sample.

In the ophthalmopathy patients, disease was moderately to severely active, with a Clinical Activity Score of 3 or more, a NOSPECS grade of 4 or more, and a duration of less than 3 months. The study excluded patients with uncontrolled infections, other autoimmune diseases, pregnancy or lactation. Clinical symptoms, serum thyroxine and TRAb, thyroid ultrasound, and orbital computed tomography formed the basis for the diagnoses. Ficoll-Paque density gradient centrifugation was used to isolate PBMCs from 8.5 to 10 ml of fresh peripheral blood. Total RNA was extracted with Trizol reagent, and quality was checked on an Agilent 2100 Bioanalyzer. The TCR sequence derives from a woman between 18 and 29 years old with Graves' ophthalmopathy. The sequenced sample was blood.

The nucleotide sequence reads as follows: TGTGCCAGCACCTACGCCGGGACTTCAGTTGGAACCCAGTACTTC. Its translation reads: CASTYAGTSVGTQYF. Here the chain combines TRBV28 and TRBJ2-5, with TRBD2 tentatively as D gene (6 bases match). A distance of 23 bases separates the germline ends of V and J, which lose 7 bases and 8 bases respectively. CDR1 MDHEN and CDR2 SYDVKM are derived from the germline V gene. Spanning cysteine to phenylalanine, the CDR3 consists of 15 amino acids. Of all the DNA, just the CDR3 is kept, 45 bases in frame from base 1. With all but the CDR3 taken from the reference TRBV28 and TRBJ2-5 genes, the full variable domain is: DVKVTQSSRYLVKRTGEKVFLECVQDMDHENMFWYRQDPGLGLRLIYFSYDVKMKEKGDIPEGYSVSREKKERFSLILESASTNQTSMYLCASTYAGTSVGTQYFGPGTRLLVL.